This entry lists 26 T cell receptor beta chains sequenced from one sample in a study of blood T cell repertoires in COVID-19. Only in-frame clones appear in the TCRdb table, and some are missing; sequencing was by immunoSEQ multiplex PCR. The sample includes 390,000 or so clones, 75% to 90% of them seen just once. Sequenced input: PBMCs or T cells enriched from blood (not recorded which). The receptors come from a man aged 18 to 29 who had recovered from COVID-19.

The CDR3 DNA reads TGCGCCAGCAGCCTTTTCGGACAGGGCTACGAGCAGTACTTC. Translation gives CASSLFGQGYEQYF. The rearrangement joins TRBV4-3 to TRBJ2-7; 8 bases line up with TRBD1. The CDR3 is 14 amino acids. The germline gives CDR1 LGHNA, CDR2 YSLEER. V lost 4 bases and J lost 3; bases outside the gene matches: 5.

The chain recombines TRBV7-2 with TRBJ2-1, with 11 bases identical to TRBD2. This CDR3 is 16 amino acids long. V lost 5 bases, J lost 3 bases, and 6 bases stayed unmatched. Per the germline V gene, CDR1 is SGHTA and CDR2 is FQGNSA. DNA of the CDR3: TGTGCCAGCAGCGCCGTAGCGGGAGGGGTCTACAATGAGCAGTTCTTC. It specifies CASSAVAGGVYNEQFF.

J is TRBJ2-2 and V is TRBV7-9; the match to TRBD1 covers 7 bases. The CDR3 has 16 amino acids. V lost 5 bases to trimming and J lost 7 bases; unmatched junction nucleotides: 13. Germline CDR1 and CDR2: SEHNR and FQNEAQ (reference sequence). This CDR3 is CASSPLGQHLVGELFF. In DNA, the CDR3 is TGTGCCAGCAGCCCCTTGGGACAGCACCTCGTCGGGGAGCTGTTTTTT.

The rearrangement uses TRBV9 and TRBJ2-3; 9 nucleotides agree with TRBD2. This CDR3 spans 14 amino acids. The V and J ends lost 3 bases and 14 bases, in that order; junction bases with no gene match: 13. Germline V CDR1 and CDR2: SGDLS, YYNGEE. The CDR3 is CASSDDSRSGRLYF. The CDR3 nucleotides read TGTGCCAGCAGCGACGACTCTAGGAGCGGGAGGTTGTATTTT.

The chain has TRBV9 and TRBJ2-3; D may be TRBD1 (5 bases). CDR1 SGDLS and CDR2 YYNGEE come from the germline V gene. Trimming shortened V by 3 bases and J by 4 bases, and 6 bases separated the two germline ends. The CDR3 contains 12 residues. CDR3 nucleotide sequence: TGTGCCAGCAGCGGACAGTCAGATACGCAGTATTTT. This gives the protein CASSGQSDTQYF.

This chain joins TRBV5-8 and TRBJ2-7; D gene uncertain. The germline gives CDR1 SGHTS, CDR2 YDEGEE. The CDR3 has 13 residues. V was cut by 2 bases and J by 4 bases, with 10 bases left in between. The CDR3 loop reads CASSFGQPYEQYF. The CDR3 DNA sequence: TGTGCCAGCAGCTTTGGGCAACCTTACGAGCAGTACTTC.

Comment on this clone: The germline gene is not matched at one end of the junction; a read error may be the cause. The chain joins TRBV9 to TRBJ1-2; D is unclear. The CDR3 length is 13 residues. Germline V gives CDR1 SGDLS, CDR2 YYNGEE. The CDR3 sequence is CASSVSGSTTFIF. In DNA, the CDR3 is TGTGCCAGCAGCGTATCCGGGTCGACTACCTTCATCTTC.

The chain couples TRBV5-1 to TRBJ2-1; 7 nucleotides line up with TRBD1. In germline, CDR1 is SGHRS, CDR2 YFSETQ. This CDR3 spans 12 amino acids. V gave up 1 base and J gave up 10 bases; unmatched junction bases: 2. The CDR3 DNA is TGCGCCAGCAGCTTGCAGGGGGTCGAGCAGTTCTTC. Translating it yields CASSLQGVEQFF. The full variable domain, rest sourced from reference TRBV5-1 and TRBJ2-1, is KAGVTQTPRYLIKTRGQQVTLSCSPISGHRSVSWYQQTPGQGLQFLFEYFSETQRNKGNFPGRFSGRQFSNSRSEMNVSTLELGDSALYLCASSLQGVEQFFGPGTRLTVL.

The J gene is TRBJ2-3, the V gene TRBV30; a possible D gene is TRBD2 (6 bases). Germline V gene sequence: CDR1 GTSNPN, CDR2 SVGIG (reference sequence). The CDR3 is made up of 13 amino acids. V lost 2 bases to trimming and J lost 4 bases, with 10 bases between them. CDR3 sequence (DNA): TGTGCCTGGAGTCGGGGGTTAGCAGATACGCAGTATTTT. This gives the protein CAWSRGLADTQYF.

The J gene is TRBJ2-1, the V gene TRBV2; D perhaps matches TRBD2 (5 bases). Looked up from germline, CDR1 is SNHLY and CDR2 is FYNNEI. Between the trimmed V and J ends, which lost 9 bases and 0 bases, there was a span of 9 bases. This CDR3 spans 13 amino acids. CDR3 nucleotides: TGTGCCAGTACCCGGGACTCCTACAATGAGCAGTTCTTC. Protein sequence: CASTRDSYNEQFF.

This clone was observed a single time. The chain links TRBV14 to TRBJ1-2, with TRBD1 identical over 7 bases. The trim removed 3 bases at V and 8 bases at J, leaving 9 bases unmatched. There are 14 residues in the CDR3. The germline gives CDR1 SGHDN, CDR2 FVKESK. The CDR3 DNA reads TGTGCCAGCAGCCAGACGACAGGGAGGAACGGCTACACCTTC. This sequence encodes CASSQTTGRNGYTF.

The table lists this clone with a count of one. The chain's CDR3 is CASSQSQQGGSGYTF. As DNA, the CDR3 is TGTGCCAGCAGCCAATCGCAACAGGGAGGGAGCGGCTACACCTTC. The V call is TRBV16, the J call TRBJ1-2; possibly TRBD1 for D (6 bases). V was shortened by 0 bases and J by 8 bases, with 16 bases between the two germline ends. CDR1 is KGHSY and CDR2 is FQNENV in the germline V gene. The CDR3 has 15 residues.

V gene TRBV28 combines with J gene TRBJ1-2; TRBD1 aligns across 8 bases. Germline CDR1 is MDHEN and CDR2 is SYDVKM. The CDR3 contains 13 residues. V lost 2 bases to trimming and J lost 8 bases; unmatched junction nucleotides: 4. In nucleotides, the CDR3 is TGTGCCAGCAGTTTAGGACAGGGCCAGGGCTACACCTTC. This gives the protein CASSLGQGQGYTF.

The chain carries TRBV9 and TRBJ2-3; tentatively, D is TRBD2 (5 bases). Germline assignment: CDR1 SGDLS and CDR2 YYNGEE. The CDR3 runs to 16 residues. Trimming stripped 0 bases from V and 3 bases from J, with 14 bases between. CDR3 loop: CASSVEGLGVTDTQYF. The DNA for the CDR3 is TGTGCCAGCAGCGTAGAAGGACTCGGAGTGACAGATACGCAGTATTTT.

The CDR3 sequence: CASSSTGRYGYTF. CDR3 DNA: TGCGCCAGCAGCTCGACTGGCCGCTATGGCTACACCTTC. The rearrangement uses TRBV5-1 and TRBJ1-2; D not resolved. V was pared by 3 bases and J by 4 bases, with 10 bases between. CDR1 and CDR2 from the germline V gene are SGHRS and YFSETQ. This CDR3 contains 13 residues.

The CDR3 reads CASSLAIKETVYEQYF. CDR3 coding DNA: TGTGCCAGCAGCTTAGCGATTAAGGAGACCGTCTACGAGCAGTACTTC. The gene calls are TRBV7-2 and TRBJ2-7; D unresolved. The germline V gene has CDR1 SGHTA and CDR2 FQGNSA. Trimming took 0 bases from V and 3 from J, leaving 15 bases between them. CDR3 length equals 16 residues.

This clone was seen a handful of times. The chain carries TRBV5-1 and TRBJ1-4; 10 bases match TRBD1. The trim removed 0 bases at V and 7 bases at J, leaving 3 bases unmatched. The CDR3 contains 15 residues. Germline values: CDR1 SGHRS, CDR2 YFSETQ. The CDR3 loop reads CASSLAGTGAEKLFF. The CDR3 DNA reads as TGCGCCAGCAGCTTGGCCGGGACAGGGGCTGAAAAACTGTTTTTT.

This rearrangement joins TRBV7-6 to TRBJ1-1; possible D gene TRBD1, 6 bases. V gave up 5 bases and J gave up 6 bases, with 19 bases separating them. The CDR3 is made up of 15 amino acids. Germline V gene sequence: CDR1 SGHVS, CDR2 FNYEAQ. CDR3 sequence reads: CASSPITGPIAEAFF. Here the CDR3 DNA reads TGTGCCAGCAGCCCTATAACAGGGCCTATCGCTGAAGCTTTCTTT.

The gene calls are TRBV12-5 and TRBJ2-3, with D possibly TRBD1 on 6 matching bases. This CDR3 is 13 amino acids long. V dropped 5 bases and J dropped 3 bases, with 9 bases sitting between them. CDR1 and CDR2 (germline): LGHNT, FRNRAP. The CDR3 protein is CASGHDRTDTQYF. The CDR3 bases are TGTGCTAGTGGTCACGACAGGACAGATACGCAGTATTTT. Based on the CDR3 plus reference TRBV12-5 and TRBJ2-3, the full variable domain is DARVTQTPRHKVTEMGQEVTMRCQPILGHNTVFWYRQTMMQGLELLAYFRNRAPLDDSGMPKDRFSAEMPDATLATLKIQPSEPRDSAVYFCASGHDRTDTQYFGPGTRLTVL.

The chain uses TRBV2 and TRBJ1-1; D may be TRBD1 (5 bases). V lost 7 bases and J lost 3, with 21 bases in between. This CDR3 is 16 amino acids long. CDR1 SNHLY and CDR2 FYNNEI come from the germline V gene. The DNA for the CDR3 is TGTGCCAGCAACCCGAACGGTGGGGCTTCGGACACTGAAGCTTTCTTT. Translating gives CASNPNGGASDTEAFF.

This sequence joins TRBV6-4 and TRBJ2-1; TRBD1 matches at 8 bases. V trimming: 6 bases; J trimming: 3 bases; junction bases outside the gene matches: 7. The CDR3 spans 15 residues. Looked up from germline, CDR1 is MRHNA and CDR2 is SNTAGT. CDR3 sequence (DNA): TGTGCCAGCAGCGAAACGGGACAGGTCTACAATGAGCAGTTCTTC. This sequence encodes CASSETGQVYNEQFF.

The chain has TRBV19 and TRBJ2-1; D not resolved. With 4 bases removed from V and 10 bases from J, the gap between germline ends came to 17 bases. The CDR3 has 14 amino acids. Germline CDR1 is LNHDA and CDR2 is SQIVND (reference sequence). CDR3 coding DNA: TGTGCCAGTAGTAGGTATTGGTCACCTAGGGAGCAGTTCTTC. Its translation: CASSRYWSPREQFF.

The V and J genes are TRBV18 and TRBJ1-3; D perhaps matches TRBD1 (6 bases). The germline V and J ends were trimmed by 3 bases and 4 bases, with 16 bases remaining between them. Germline values: CDR1 KGHSH, CDR2 LQKENI. CDR3 length: 16 residues. The DNA of the CDR3 is TGTGCCAGCTCACCGTATTCAGGGGAACGGGGAAACACCATATATTTT. As protein: CASSPYSGERGNTIYF. The entire variable domain, with the rest obtained from reference TRBV18 and TRBJ1-3, is as follows: NAGVMQNPRHLVRRRGQEARLRCSPMKGHSHVYWYRQLPEEGLKFMVYLQKENIIDESGMPKERFSAEFPKEGPSILRIQQVVRGDSAAYFCASSPYSGERGNTIYFGEGSWLTVV.

In its sample, this clone was seen once. This chain joins TRBV19 and TRBJ2-7; perhaps TRBD1 as D (6 bases). The germline CDR1 and CDR2 sequences are LNHDA and SQIVND (reference sequence). V was trimmed by 7 bases and J by 6 bases, leaving 19 bases between them. The CDR3 spans 14 residues. CDR3 DNA: TGTGCCAGTACGCCCGGGACGACAGGCGCCGAGCAGTACTTC. Amino acids: CASTPGTTGAEQYF.

The genes are TRBV30 and TRBJ2-1; 7 bases fit TRBD2. Per germline, CDR1 GTSNPN and CDR2 SVGIG (reference sequence). Trimming took 0 bases from V and 7 from J; bases not matched to a gene: 15. CDR3 length: 17 amino acids. The CDR3 DNA reads TGTGCCTGGAGTGTACGGGGGTCGGGAGGAGAAAGAAATGAGCAGTTCTTC. Translated: CAWSVRGSGGERNEQFF.

The chain couples TRBV7-3 to TRBJ1-2, with TRBD1 identical over 7 bases. Germline V gene lookup returns CDR1 SGHTA and CDR2 FQGTGA. The CDR3 consists of 13 residues. V gave up 5 bases and J gave up 6 bases; unmatched junction bases: 6. The CDR3 bases are TGTGCCAGCAGCCGACAGGGAGCGGATGGCTACACCTTC. Protein: CASSRQGADGYTF.